The 12 T cell receptor beta chains below all came from one sample that was sequenced in a study of CD4 T cells in relation to SARS-CoV-2 and coronaviruses. Sequencing used immunoSEQ multiplex PCR; TCRdb keeps in-frame clones, though not all of them. The sample consists of about 65,000 clones, more than 75% of them appearing once. Unexposed donor CD4+ T cells date from 2011-2018, before the COVID-19 pandemic. Sequencing was done on a sample of memory CD4+ T cells from PBMCs. The receptors here all came from a human donor in good health.

The rearrangement links TRBV10-2 to TRBJ2-3, with 12 bases that match TRBD1. The CDR3 spans 18 residues. V dropped 2 bases and J dropped 3; count of bases not matched to a gene: 9. Germline-derived CDR1 and CDR2 are WSHSY and SAAADI. CDR3 residues: CASSELGTGGALTDTQYF. The CDR3 region has the DNA TGCGCCAGCAGTGAGCTTGGGACAGGGGGCGCGTTGACAGATACGCAGTATTTT.

This rearrangement joins TRBV6-1 to TRBJ2-3; D remains unclear. The germline gives CDR1 MNHNS, CDR2 SASEGT. CDR3 size: 17 residues. The V gene lost 2 bases and the J gene lost 2 bases, with 17 bases spanning the gap. The CDR3: CASSESGQMGNTDTQYF. DNA of the CDR3: TGTGCCAGCAGTGAATCCGGGCAAATGGGGAACACAGATACGCAGTATTTT.

This chain uses TRBV7-9 with TRBJ1-2; D gene uncertain. V lost 3 bases, J lost 4 bases, and 12 bases lay in between. CDR1 and CDR2 (germline): SEHNR, FQNEAQ (reference sequence). The length of the CDR3 is 14 residues. The CDR3 loop reads CASSFHDGRYGYTF. As DNA, the CDR3 is TGTGCCAGCAGCTTCCACGACGGGCGCTATGGCTACACCTTC.

This sequence joins TRBV5-6 and TRBJ1-5; 7 nucleotides align to TRBD1. There are 13 residues in the CDR3. The V segment lost 3 bases and the J segment 9 bases; nucleotides outside the gene matches: 6. CDR1 and CDR2 from the germline V gene are SGHDT and YYEEEE. The DNA for the CDR3 is TGTGCCAGCAGCTACGACAGGGAAGGGCCCCAGCATTTT. Its translation is CASSYDREGPQHF.

As to this clone: Mismatch with germline at one junction end may stem from a read error. This sample includes further DNA sequences coding for the same CDR3. The gene calls are TRBV12-3 or TRBV12-4 and TRBJ1-1; tentative D call: TRBD1 (5 bases). The CDR3 has 12 amino acids. This CDR3 reads CASISWGTEAFF. CDR3 in DNA: TGTGCTAGCATTTCTTGGGGGACTGAAGCTTTCTTT.

CDR3 DNA: TGTGCCCCCCAACGGCAGCCTAGCTCCTACAATGAGCAGTTCTTC. The encoded protein is CAPQRQPSSYNEQFF. This chain links TRBV6-6 with TRBJ2-1; the D is unclear. Germline V gene lookup returns CDR1 MNHNY and CDR2 SVGAGI (reference sequence). Trimming took off 11 bases at V and 0 bases at J, with 17 bases between the two ends. The CDR3 length is 15 residues.

This clone was picked up one time. The chain combines TRBV27 with TRBJ2-5, with D hard to call. The germline gives CDR1 MNHEY, CDR2 SMNVEV (reference sequence). V lost 4 bases to trimming and J lost 2 bases, with 11 bases between them. The CDR3 loop spans 14 amino acids. CDR3: CASSYGQHQETQYF. Here the CDR3 DNA reads TGTGCCAGCAGTTATGGCCAGCATCAAGAGACCCAGTACTTC.

In this sample, this clone turned up once. The chain links TRBV28 to TRBJ2-5; 11 bases agree with TRBD2. Trimming at V came to 5 bases and at J to 9 bases, leaving 8 bases not matched to a gene. CDR1 is MDHEN and CDR2 is SYDVKM in the germline V gene. The CDR3 runs to 14 residues. CDR3 region: CASSPLAGGRPQYF. CDR3 sequence (DNA): TGTGCCAGCAGTCCCTTAGCGGGAGGGCGTCCCCAGTACTTC.

CDR3 nucleotide sequence: TGTGCCAGCAGCGCACTAGCGGGAGTCAGCGAGCAGTACTTC. Translating gives CASSALAGVSEQYF. The chain carries TRBV9 and TRBJ2-7, with 11 bases fitting TRBD2. The CDR3 contains 14 residues. Germline CDR1 is SGDLS and CDR2 is YYNGEE. The V segment lost 3 bases and the J segment 6 bases; nucleotides outside the gene matches: 5.

The chain's CDR3 is CASSPAGHGELFF. The CDR3, as DNA: TGTGCCAGCAGTCCCGCCGGACACGGGGAGCTGTTTTTT. V gene TRBV6-2 or TRBV6-3 combines with J gene TRBJ2-2, with D possibly being TRBD1 (5 bases). The CDR3 totals 13 residues. The V gene's germline CDR1 is MNHEY and CDR2 SVGEGT. V was shortened by 5 bases and J by 7 bases, with 11 bases between the two germline ends.

V is TRBV5-1 and J is TRBJ2-3; 10 bases are shared with TRBD1. The CDR3 is made up of 16 amino acids. Per germline, CDR1 SGHRS and CDR2 YFSETQ. The V and J ends lost 0 bases and 0 bases, in that order; junction bases with no gene match: 1. Here the CDR3 DNA reads TGCGCCAGCAGCTTGGGACAGGGGGCGAGCACAGATACGCAGTATTTT. Encoded protein: CASSLGQGASTDTQYF.

V and J are TRBV7-3 and TRBJ1-2; TRBD1 agrees at 8 bases. V lost 3 bases to trimming and J lost 6 bases; unmatched junction nucleotides: 6. The CDR3 has 14 amino acids. The V gene's germline CDR1 is SGHTA and CDR2 FQGTGA. The CDR3 reads CASSFTGQGDGYTF. In DNA form, the CDR3 reads TGTGCCAGCAGCTTTACAGGACAGGGCGATGGCTACACCTTC. The whole variable domain, remainder taken from reference TRBV7-3 and TRBJ1-2, is GAGVSQTPSNKVTEKGKYVELRCDPISGHTALYWYRQSLGQGPEFLIYFQGTGAADDSGLPNDRFFAVRPEGSVSTLKIQRTERGDSAVYLCASSFTGQGDGYTFGSGTRLTVV.